This T cell receptor (beta chain) was obtained from a study of cytomegalovirus exposure and HLA in healthy donors. Across the whole study: Genetic ancestry analysis placed around four fifths of the 300 to 500 donors that were genotyped in the Caucasian-associated cluster. General study findings and limits: Sequencing likely produced, as an artifact, a cluster of highly shared sequence variants.

V shed 3 bases and J 3 bases; nucleotides not matched to a gene: 3. This CDR3 has 15 residues. The germline gives CDR1 LNHDA, CDR2 SQIVND (reference sequence). A remark on this clone: Its antigen is as yet unknown.

Researchers ran the PCR with 60 Vbeta and 13 Jbeta primers. Authors' methods: Later, an analysis found around 80 million unique TCR beta chains, and 8.5 million to 12 million of these were shared. Libraries were prepared by immunoSEQ multiplex PCR; TCRdb keeps only in-frame clonotypes and omits some of them. That table gives V, J and clone size, and the DNA gave D and trimming. The sample has 130,000 or so clones; roughly 80% are singletons. Input material: PBMCs. The origin of this receptor is a female donor in good health and CMV-seronegative. V gene TRBV19 combines with J gene TRBJ1-2, with 11 bases fitting TRBD1. CDR3 bases: TGTGCCAGTAGTATCGAGGGACAGGGGGACTATGGCTACACCTTC. This translates into CASSIEGQGDYGYTF.